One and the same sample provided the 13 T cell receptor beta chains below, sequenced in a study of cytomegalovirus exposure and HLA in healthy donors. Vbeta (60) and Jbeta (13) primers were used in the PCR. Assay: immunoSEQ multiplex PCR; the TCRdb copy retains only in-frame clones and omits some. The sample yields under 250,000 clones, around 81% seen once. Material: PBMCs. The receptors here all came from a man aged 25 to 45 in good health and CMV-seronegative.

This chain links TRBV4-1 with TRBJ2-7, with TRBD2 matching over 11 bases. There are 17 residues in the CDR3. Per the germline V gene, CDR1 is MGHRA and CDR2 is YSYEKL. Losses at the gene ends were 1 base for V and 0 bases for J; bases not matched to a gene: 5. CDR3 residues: CASSQAQTSGSSYEQYF. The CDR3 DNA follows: TGCGCCAGCAGCCAAGCTCAAACTAGCGGGAGCTCCTACGAGCAGTACTTC.

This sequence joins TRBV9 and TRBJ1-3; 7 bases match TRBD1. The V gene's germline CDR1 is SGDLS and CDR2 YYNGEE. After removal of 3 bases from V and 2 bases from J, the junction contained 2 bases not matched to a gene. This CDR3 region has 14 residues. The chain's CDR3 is CASSARGAGNTIYF. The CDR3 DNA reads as TGTGCCAGCAGCGCCAGGGGGGCTGGAAACACCATATATTTT.

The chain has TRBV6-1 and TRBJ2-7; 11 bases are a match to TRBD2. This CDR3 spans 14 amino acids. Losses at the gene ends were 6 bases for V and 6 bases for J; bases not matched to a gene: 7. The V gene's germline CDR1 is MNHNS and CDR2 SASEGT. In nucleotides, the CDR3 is TGTGCCAGCAGCCCGACTAGCGGGATGGCCGAGCAGTACTTC. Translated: CASSPTSGMAEQYF.

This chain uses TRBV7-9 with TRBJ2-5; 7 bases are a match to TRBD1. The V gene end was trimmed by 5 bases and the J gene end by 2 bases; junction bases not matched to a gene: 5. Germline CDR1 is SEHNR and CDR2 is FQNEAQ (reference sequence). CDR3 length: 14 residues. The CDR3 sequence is CASSSLGQQETQYF. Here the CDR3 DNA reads TGTGCCAGCAGCAGCCTGGGACAGCAAGAGACCCAGTACTTC.

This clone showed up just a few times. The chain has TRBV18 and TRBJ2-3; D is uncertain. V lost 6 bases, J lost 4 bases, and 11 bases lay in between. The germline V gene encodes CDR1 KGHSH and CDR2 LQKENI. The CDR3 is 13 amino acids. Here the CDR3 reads CASSPLLADTQYF. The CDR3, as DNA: TGTGCCAGCTCCCCGTTACTGGCAGATACGCAGTATTTT.

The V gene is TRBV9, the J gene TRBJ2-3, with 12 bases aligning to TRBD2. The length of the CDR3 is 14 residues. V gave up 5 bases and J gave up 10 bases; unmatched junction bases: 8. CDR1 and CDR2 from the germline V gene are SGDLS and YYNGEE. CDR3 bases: TGTGCCAGCAGTGACTCTAGCGGGAGGGACGCGCAGTATTTT. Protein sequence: CASSDSSGRDAQYF.

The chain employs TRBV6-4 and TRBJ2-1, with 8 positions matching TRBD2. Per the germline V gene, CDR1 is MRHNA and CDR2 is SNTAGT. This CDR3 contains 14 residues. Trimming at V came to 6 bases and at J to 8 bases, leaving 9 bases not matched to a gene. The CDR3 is CASRPAGEADEQFF. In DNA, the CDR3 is TGTGCCAGCAGGCCAGCGGGAGAAGCGGATGAGCAGTTCTTC.

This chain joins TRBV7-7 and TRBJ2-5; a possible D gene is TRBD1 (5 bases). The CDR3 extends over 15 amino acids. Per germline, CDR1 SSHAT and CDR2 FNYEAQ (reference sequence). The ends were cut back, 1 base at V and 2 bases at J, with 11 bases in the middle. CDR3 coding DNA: TGTGCCAGCAGCTTAGATGGTACAGGACAAGAGACCCAGTACTTC. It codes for CASSLDGTGQETQYF.

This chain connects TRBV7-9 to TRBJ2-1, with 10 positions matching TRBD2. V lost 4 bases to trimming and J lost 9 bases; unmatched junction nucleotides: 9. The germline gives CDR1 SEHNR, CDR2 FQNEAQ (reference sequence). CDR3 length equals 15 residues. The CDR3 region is CASSWPAGGPSEQFF. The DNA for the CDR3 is TGTGCCAGCAGCTGGCCAGCGGGAGGGCCTAGTGAGCAGTTCTTC.

CDR3 nucleotide sequence: TGCGCCAGCAGCTTGAGTTTGAGGATTTACGCGAACACCGGGGAGCTGTTTTTT. Protein product: CASSLSLRIYANTGELFF. The rearrangement links TRBV5-1 to TRBJ2-2, with D hard to call. CDR1 SGHRS and CDR2 YFSETQ come from the germline V gene. V lost 1 base and J lost 0, with 16 bases in between. The CDR3 is 18 residues long.

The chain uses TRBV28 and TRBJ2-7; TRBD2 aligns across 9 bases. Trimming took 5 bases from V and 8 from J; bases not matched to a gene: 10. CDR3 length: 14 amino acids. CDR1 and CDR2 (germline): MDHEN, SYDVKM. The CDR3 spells CASSLPGLATKQYF. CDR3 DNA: TGTGCCAGCAGTCTTCCCGGACTAGCGACAAAGCAGTACTTC.

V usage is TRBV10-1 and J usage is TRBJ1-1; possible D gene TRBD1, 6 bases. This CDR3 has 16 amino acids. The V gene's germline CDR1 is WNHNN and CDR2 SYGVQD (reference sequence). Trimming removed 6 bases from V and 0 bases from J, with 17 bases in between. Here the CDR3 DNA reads TGCGCCAGCAGCGGGGGGGCAGGGGAGATGAACACTGAAGCTTTCTTT. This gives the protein CASSGGAGEMNTEAFF.

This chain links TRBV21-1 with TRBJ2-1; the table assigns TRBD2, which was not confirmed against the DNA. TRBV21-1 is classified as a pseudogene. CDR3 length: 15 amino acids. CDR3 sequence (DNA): TGTGCCAGCAGCAAAGGTATGTCCGGGGAGGATGAGCAGTTCTTC. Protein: CASSKGMSGEDEQFF.